The 26 T cell receptor beta chains below were found in one sample sequenced in a study of vaccination and CD4 T cells after COVID-19. No antigen is known for these receptors. Cultured CD4+ T cell DNA underwent sequencing with the Oncomine TCR Beta short-read assay. MiXCR, run by TCRdb on the PCR reads, gives a single entry per CDR3 protein. The table records more than 10,000 distinct CDR3 sequences, 43% of them present only once. Treatment: roughly 11-day PBMC culture with coronavirus spike peptide pools or control peptides (ViraFEST assay). Material: CD4+ T cells from blood, cultured in vitro. These receptors were taken from a human donor who had recovered from COVID-19.

The V call is TRBV5-4, the J call TRBJ1-2; no reliable D call. This CDR3 is 14 amino acids long. The germline V gene encodes CDR1 SGHNT and CDR2 YYREEE (reference sequence). The germline V and J ends were trimmed by 3 bases and 3 bases, with 12 bases remaining between them. The CDR3 DNA sequence: TGTGCCAGCAGCTCCGGAACCCAGGACTATGGCTACACCTTC. Its protein is CASSSGTQDYGYTF.

V and J are TRBV7-2 and TRBJ2-1; TRBD2 agrees at 7 bases. Germline CDR1 is SGHTA and CDR2 is FQGNSA. The CDR3 sequence is 15 residues long. Trimming removed 5 bases from V and 4 bases from J; junction bases left unmatched: 8. The CDR3 spells CASSPRWGGYNEQFF. Here the CDR3 DNA reads TGTGCCAGCAGCCCCAGGTGGGGGGGTTACAATGAGCAGTTCTTC.

This clonotype was picked up a small number of times. The chain recombines TRBV12-3 or TRBV12-4 with TRBJ2-3, with D tentatively TRBD1 or TRBD2 (6 bases each). This CDR3 has 15 amino acids. The germline V and J ends were trimmed by 6 bases and 7 bases, with 20 bases remaining between them. Here the CDR3 DNA reads TGTGCCAGCAGCCCCCCCGGGACACTAGCAAATACGCAGTATTTT. It is translated as CASSPPGTLANTQYF.

The rearrangement uses TRBV27 and TRBJ1-2, with TRBD1 as a possible D gene (6 bases). Germline lookup yields CDR1 MNHEY and CDR2 SMNVEV (reference sequence). The ends were cut back, 5 bases at V and 4 bases at J, with 17 bases in the middle. The CDR3 length is 15 residues. The CDR3 loop reads CASSPRTDSSYGYTF. CDR3 nucleotides: TGTGCCAGCAGTCCCCGGACAGATAGTAGCTATGGCTACACCTTC.

CDR3 amino acids: CASSLAGGITGELFF. The DNA for the CDR3 is TGTGCCAGCAGCTTAGCGGGGGGGATCACCGGGGAGCTGTTTTTT. This chain uses TRBV7-2 with TRBJ2-2, with 7 positions matching TRBD2. The V segment lost 0 bases and the J segment 4 bases; nucleotides outside the gene matches: 2. Germline CDR1 reads SGHTA; CDR2 reads FQGNSA. CDR3 length: 15 amino acids.

In this sample, this clonotype turned up a few times. The chain recombines TRBV7-2 with TRBJ2-7; D call uncertain. V lost 2 bases, J lost 2 bases, and 16 bases lay in between. Germline CDR1 SGHTA, CDR2 FQGNSA. The CDR3 covers 16 residues. The CDR3 is CASSLSGRRQTYEQYF. CDR3 bases: TGTGCCAGCAGCTTATCGGGCCGACGCCAAACCTACGAGCAGTACTTC.

The rearrangement uses TRBV20-1 and TRBJ1-6; 7 bases match TRBD1. The CDR3 loop spans 13 amino acids. J gave up 7 bases and V 6 bases, and 6 bases lay outside the gene matches. Germline values: CDR1 DFQATT, CDR2 SNEGSKA (reference sequence). The CDR3 reads CSATQGMNSPLHF. CDR3 sequence (DNA): TGCAGTGCCACACAGGGGATGAATTCACCCCTCCACTTT.

The chain recombines TRBV20-1 with TRBJ1-3; maybe TRBD1 (6 bases). From germline, CDR1 is DFQATT and CDR2 SNEGSKA (reference sequence). The CDR3 extends over 15 amino acids. V lost 4 bases and J lost 3, with 16 bases in between. The CDR3 loop reads CSATWTAADGNTIYF. CDR3 bases: TGCAGTGCTACGTGGACAGCCGCAGATGGAAACACCATATATTTT.

This chain joins TRBV5-1 and TRBJ2-1; D assignment may be TRBD1 or TRBD2 (5 bases each). V was pared by 2 bases and J by 7 bases, with 13 bases between. The CDR3 spans 14 residues. Germline values: CDR1 SGHRS, CDR2 YFSETQ. The CDR3 sequence is CASSLGMGVNEQFF. The CDR3, as DNA: TGCGCCAGCAGCTTAGGTATGGGGGTGAATGAGCAGTTCTTC.

The chain couples TRBV19 to TRBJ2-1; TRBD2 aligns across 13 bases. Germline CDR1 LNHDA, CDR2 SQIVND (reference sequence). V shed 8 bases and J 1 base; nucleotides not matched to a gene: 2. This CDR3 contains 15 residues. In DNA form, the CDR3 reads TGTGCCAGTTCGGGACTAGCGGGGTCCTACAATGAGCAGTTCTTC. Encoded protein: CASSGLAGSYNEQFF.

This clonotype was detected only a few times. The chain is built from TRBV3-1 and TRBJ2-5; 15 positions match TRBD2. V lost 1 base, J lost 1 base, and 7 bases stayed unmatched. The germline V gene encodes CDR1 LGHDT and CDR2 YNNKEL (reference sequence). The CDR3 length is 19 residues. The CDR3 DNA reads as TGTGCCAGCAGCCAAGCTTGGGGACTAGCGGGGGGTCCCCAAGAGACCCAGTACTTC. Encoded protein: CASSQAWGLAGGPQETQYF.

This clonotype turned up a few times. This chain joins TRBV7-2 and TRBJ2-3; 8 nucleotides match TRBD2. CDR3 length: 15 residues. Germline lookup yields CDR1 SGHTA and CDR2 FQGNSA. The J segment lost 5 bases and the V segment lost 5 bases, leaving 9 bases of the junction unmatched. The CDR3 DNA follows: TGTGCCAGCAGCCGGGGGGGCCTCCAAGGAGATACGCAGTATTTT. It specifies CASSRGGLQGDTQYF.

This clonotype showed up just a few times. The V call is TRBV20-1, the J call TRBJ2-3, with 7 nucleotides matching TRBD2. Germline values: CDR1 DFQATT, CDR2 SNEGSKA (reference sequence). Trimming at V came to 0 bases and at J to 5 bases, leaving 5 bases not matched to a gene. The CDR3 totals 14 residues. CDR3 region: CSARDGEGLDTQYF. CDR3 in DNA: TGCAGTGCTAGAGATGGGGAGGGATTAGATACGCAGTATTTT.

This rearrangement joins TRBV5-1 to TRBJ1-1; D perhaps matches TRBD1 (6 bases). Trimming shortened V by 0 bases and J by 2 bases, and 14 bases separated the two germline ends. The CDR3 length is 16 residues. The germline CDR1 and CDR2 sequences are SGHRS and YFSETQ. CDR3 region: CASSLASGARNTEAFF. DNA of the CDR3: TGCGCCAGCAGCTTGGCATCAGGGGCGAGAAACACTGAAGCTTTCTTT.

This sequence joins TRBV19 and TRBJ1-5; D gene ambiguous. Germline CDR1 and CDR2: LNHDA and SQIVND (reference sequence). Trimming shortened V by 5 bases and J by 7 bases, and 12 bases separated the two germline ends. The CDR3 sequence is 13 residues long. The CDR3 reads CASSVGRSQPQHF. The CDR3 nucleotides read TGTGCCAGTAGTGTGGGCAGGTCCCAGCCCCAGCATTTT.

The chain has TRBV12-3 or TRBV12-4 and TRBJ2-3, with D possibly matching TRBD2 (5 bases). V lost 6 bases, J lost 1 base, and 8 bases lay in between. CDR3 length: 13 amino acids. CDR3 sequence (DNA): TGTGCCAGCAGGCGGGCCCGCACAGATACGCAGTATTTT. Its translation is CASRRARTDTQYF.

A few counts support this clonotype. This CDR3 reads CSARDRTEQYF. Written as DNA, the CDR3 is TGCAGTGCTAGAGATAGAACCGAGCAGTACTTC. This chain uses TRBV20-1 with TRBJ2-7, with D unclear. The V end was cut by 0 bases, the J end by 6 bases, with 6 bases between. Germline CDR1 is DFQATT and CDR2 is SNEGSKA (reference sequence). CDR3 length: 11 amino acids.

The chain is built from TRBV5-1 and TRBJ1-2; perhaps TRBD1 as D (6 bases). Per germline, CDR1 SGHRS and CDR2 YFSETQ. This CDR3 is 16 amino acids long. The V and J ends lost 0 bases and 2 bases respectively, with 14 bases between them. This CDR3 reads CASSLEAGGRNYGYTF. CDR3 DNA sequence: TGCGCCAGCAGCTTGGAGGCCGGGGGCCGGAACTATGGCTACACCTTC.

The rearrangement links TRBV12-3 or TRBV12-4 to TRBJ2-3, with D possibly being TRBD1 (6 bases). The CDR3 contains 13 residues. Between the trimmed V and J ends, which lost 4 bases and 4 bases, there was a span of 9 bases. In nucleotides, the CDR3 is TGTGCCAGCAGTTATTCAGGGGCAGATACGCAGTATTTT. Its protein is CASSYSGADTQYF.

This sequence joins TRBV25-1 and TRBJ1-1; no reliable D call. Trimming removed 8 bases from V and 1 base from J, with 17 bases in between. Germline CDR1 is MGHDK and CDR2 is SYGVNS. The CDR3 covers 15 residues. This CDR3 is CASGVGFFGNTEAFF. The CDR3 bases are TGTGCCAGCGGAGTGGGGTTTTTTGGGAACACTGAAGCTTTCTTT.

The CDR3 DNA is TGTGCCAGCAGCCCTGACAGGGGAGAGACCTACGAGCAGTACTTC. Its protein product is CASSPDRGETYEQYF. The chain recombines TRBV5-6 with TRBJ2-7; 8 bases are shared with TRBD1. The J segment lost 2 bases and the V segment lost 4 bases, leaving 8 bases of the junction unmatched. The germline V gene has CDR1 SGHDT and CDR2 YYEEEE. The CDR3 is 15 amino acids.

This chain uses TRBV19 with TRBJ2-1, with TRBD2 matching over 7 bases. V gave up 4 bases and J gave up 4 bases; unmatched junction bases: 4. The germline gives CDR1 LNHDA, CDR2 SQIVND (reference sequence). The CDR3 has 14 residues. CDR3 nucleotide sequence: TGTGCCAGTAGTACGGGGGGACTTTACAATGAGCAGTTCTTC. Translating gives CASSTGGLYNEQFF.

This clonotype was observed a few times. CDR3 nucleotides: TGTGCCAGCAGCGGTAGCTCCTACAATGAGCAGTTCTTC. It encodes CASSGSSYNEQFF. V gene TRBV6-1 combines with J gene TRBJ2-1, with D unclear. This CDR3 region has 13 residues. Per the germline V gene, CDR1 is MNHNS and CDR2 is SASEGT. Trimming pared 6 bases from V and 0 bases from J, leaving 6 bases between.

The chain employs TRBV27 and TRBJ1-6, with a possible D match to TRBD1 (6 bases). CDR3 length: 15 residues. V gave up 2 bases and J gave up 7 bases, with 12 bases separating them. Germline V gives CDR1 MNHEY, CDR2 SMNVEV (reference sequence). CDR3 amino acids: CASSLLRQANSPLHF. CDR3 nucleotide sequence: TGTGCCAGCAGTTTACTACGACAGGCCAATTCACCCCTCCACTTT.

This sequence joins TRBV7-2 and TRBJ2-1; D possibly corresponds to TRBD2 (7 bases). V gave up 1 base and J gave up 7 bases, with 17 bases separating them. Germline V CDR1 and CDR2: SGHTA, FQGNSA. CDR3 length: 16 residues. CDR3 residues: CASSLEAAGAWNEQFF. CDR3 DNA sequence: TGTGCCAGCAGCTTAGAAGCGGCGGGGGCCTGGAATGAGCAGTTCTTC.

CDR3 amino acids: CSATGTNYGYTF. In DNA form, the CDR3 reads TGCAGTGCTACCGGGACGAACTATGGCTACACCTTC. The chain combines TRBV20-1 with TRBJ1-2; a possible D gene is TRBD1 (5 bases). Trimming took off 4 bases at V and 2 bases at J, with 8 bases between the two ends. The CDR3 loop spans 12 amino acids. Germline CDR1 reads DFQATT; CDR2 reads SNEGSKA (reference sequence).